This T cell receptor beta chain comes out of a study of cytomegalovirus exposure and HLA in healthy donors. The donors were members of the validation cohort, which comprised 120 subjects and was separate from the first cohort of 666 subjects. The CDR3 loop spans 13 amino acids. Germline-derived CDR1 and CDR2 are SGHDN and FVKESK. V dropped 7 bases and J dropped 5; count of bases not matched to a gene: 8. Generated by immunoSEQ multiplex PCR, the TCRdb table keeps only in-frame clones and is missing some. The data hold about 330,000 clones, with approximately 90% observed a single time. The rearrangement uses TRBV14 and TRBJ2-7; 7 bases line up with TRBD1. This receptor was taken from a woman in her late teens or twenties in good health and CMV-seronegative. The sample was PBMCs. The DNA for the CDR3 is TGTGCCAGCAACAGGGGTCCTTACCACGAGCAGTACTTC. Translated: CASNRGPYHEQYF.